This T cell receptor beta chain stems from a study of cytomegalovirus exposure and HLA in healthy donors. At the level of the study: Early released data had around 88 million unique TCRs, all coming from HLA-typed donors.

This clone was recorded only once. Antigen: not known. General study points: Productive rates of about 90% or about 30% were seen for most TCR beta V segments in an earlier analysis. Association of a missense DCLRE1C variant with TCR beta V- and J-gene trimming was reported in a later analysis. Several V segments, TRBV6-2 and TRBV6-3 among them, could not be told apart and were dropped.

V was clipped by 4 bases and J by 7 bases, with 11 bases between them. There are 13 residues in the CDR3. From germline, CDR1 is SNHLY and CDR2 FYNNEI. PCR involved 60 Vbeta and 13 Jbeta primers. The method was immunoSEQ multiplex PCR; TCRdb's version includes in-frame clones alone and lacks a portion of them. The data hold 150,000 to 200,000 clones, with around 88% observed a single time. Specimen: PBMCs. The V call is TRBV2, the J call TRBJ1-3; D is uncertain. The sequence was collected from a man aged 40-49 years in good health and CMV-seropositive. CDR3 DNA: TGTGCCAGCAGTGCGCCGAGATGGAACACCATATATTTT. This encodes CASSAPRWNTIYF.